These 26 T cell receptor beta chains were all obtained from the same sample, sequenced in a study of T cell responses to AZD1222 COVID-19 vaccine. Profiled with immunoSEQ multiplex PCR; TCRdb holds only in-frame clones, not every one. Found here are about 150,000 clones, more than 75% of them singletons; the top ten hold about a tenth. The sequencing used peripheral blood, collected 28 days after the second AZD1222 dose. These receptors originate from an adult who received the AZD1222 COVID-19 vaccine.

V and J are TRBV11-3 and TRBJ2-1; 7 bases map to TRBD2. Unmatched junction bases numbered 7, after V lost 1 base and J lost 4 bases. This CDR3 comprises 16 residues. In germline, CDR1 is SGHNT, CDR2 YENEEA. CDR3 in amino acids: CASSLGVSGRYNEQFF. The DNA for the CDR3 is TGTGCCAGCAGCTTAGGAGTTAGCGGGCGTTACAATGAGCAGTTCTTC.

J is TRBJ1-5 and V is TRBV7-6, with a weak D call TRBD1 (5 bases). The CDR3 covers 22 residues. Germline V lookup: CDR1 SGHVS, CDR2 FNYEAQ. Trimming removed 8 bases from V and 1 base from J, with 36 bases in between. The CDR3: CASDVCCRSEVEKTDSNQPQHF. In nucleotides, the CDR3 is TGTGCCAGCGACGTCTGTTGTAGATCGGAAGTTGAAAAGACAGACAGCAATCAGCCCCAGCATTTT. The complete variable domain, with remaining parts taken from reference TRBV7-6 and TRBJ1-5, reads GAGVSQSPRYKVTKRGQDVALRCDPISGHVSLYWYRQALGQGPEFLTYFNYEAQQDKSGLPNDRFSAERPEGSISTLTIQRTEQRDSAMYRCASDVCCRSEVEKTDSNQPQHFGDGTRLSIL.

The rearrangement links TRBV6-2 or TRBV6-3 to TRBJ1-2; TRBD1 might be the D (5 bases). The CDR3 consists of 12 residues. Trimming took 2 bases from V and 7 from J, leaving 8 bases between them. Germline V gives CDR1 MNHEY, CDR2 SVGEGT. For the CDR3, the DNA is TGTGCCAGCAGTTACGAGGGGCTTGGCTACACCTTC. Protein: CASSYEGLGYTF.

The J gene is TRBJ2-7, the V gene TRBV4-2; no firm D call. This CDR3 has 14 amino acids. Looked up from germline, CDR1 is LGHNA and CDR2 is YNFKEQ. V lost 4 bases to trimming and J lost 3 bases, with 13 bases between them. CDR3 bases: TGTGCCAGCAGCCTGGGAAGGGAAAGCTACGAGCAGTACTTC. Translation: CASSLGRESYEQYF.

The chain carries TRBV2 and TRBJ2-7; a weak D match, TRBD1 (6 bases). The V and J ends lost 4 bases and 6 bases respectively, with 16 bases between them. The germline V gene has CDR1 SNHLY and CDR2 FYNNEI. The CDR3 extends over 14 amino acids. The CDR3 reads CASSVGAVQAEQYF. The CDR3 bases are TGTGCCAGCAGTGTGGGGGCCGTCCAAGCCGAGCAGTACTTC.

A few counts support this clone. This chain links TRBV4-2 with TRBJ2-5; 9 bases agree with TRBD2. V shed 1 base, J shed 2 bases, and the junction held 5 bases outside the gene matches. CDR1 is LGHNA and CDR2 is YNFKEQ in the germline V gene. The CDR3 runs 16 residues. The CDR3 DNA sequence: TGTGCCAGCAGCCAAGGATTAGCGGGAGATCAAGAGACCCAGTACTTC. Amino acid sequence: CASSQGLAGDQETQYF.

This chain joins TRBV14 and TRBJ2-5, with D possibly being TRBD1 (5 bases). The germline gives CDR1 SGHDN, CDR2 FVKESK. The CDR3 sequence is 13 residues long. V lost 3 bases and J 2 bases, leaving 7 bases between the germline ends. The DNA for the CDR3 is TGTGCCAGCAGCCAGAGACAGCAAGAGACCCAGTACTTC. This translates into CASSQRQQETQYF.

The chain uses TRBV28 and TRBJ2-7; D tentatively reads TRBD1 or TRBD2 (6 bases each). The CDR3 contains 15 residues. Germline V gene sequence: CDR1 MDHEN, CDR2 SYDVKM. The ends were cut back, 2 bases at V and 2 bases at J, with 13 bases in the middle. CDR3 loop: CASSLTGRDAYEQYF. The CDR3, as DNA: TGTGCCAGCAGTTTAACAGGGCGGGACGCCTACGAGCAGTACTTC.

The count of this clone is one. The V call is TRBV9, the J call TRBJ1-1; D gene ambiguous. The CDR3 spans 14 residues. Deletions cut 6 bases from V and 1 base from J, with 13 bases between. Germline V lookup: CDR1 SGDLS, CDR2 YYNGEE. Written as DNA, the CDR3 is TGTGCCAGCACCCTGGACGGAGGGAACACTGAAGCTTTCTTT. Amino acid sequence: CASTLDGGNTEAFF. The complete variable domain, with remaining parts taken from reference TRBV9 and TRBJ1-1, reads DSGVTQTPKHLITATGQRVTLRCSPRSGDLSVYWYQQSLDQGLQFLIQYYNGEERAKGNILERFSAQQFPDLHSELNLSSLELGDSALYFCASTLDGGNTEAFFGQGTRLTVV.

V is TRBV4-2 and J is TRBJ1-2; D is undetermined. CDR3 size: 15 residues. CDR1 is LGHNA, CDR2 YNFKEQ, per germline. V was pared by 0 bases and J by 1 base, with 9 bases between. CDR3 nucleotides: TGTGCCAGCAGCCAAGATGGGAGTCGTAACTATGGCTACACCTTC. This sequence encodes CASSQDGSRNYGYTF.

This CDR3 is CASSIDVSRTFF. The CDR3 nucleotides are TGTGCCAGTAGTATAGACGTCTCTCGGACTTTCTTT. This chain links TRBV19 with TRBJ1-1; D not certain. V was trimmed by 0 bases and J by 12 bases, leaving 11 bases between them. CDR1 is LNHDA, CDR2 SQIVND, per germline (reference sequence). The CDR3 consists of 12 residues.

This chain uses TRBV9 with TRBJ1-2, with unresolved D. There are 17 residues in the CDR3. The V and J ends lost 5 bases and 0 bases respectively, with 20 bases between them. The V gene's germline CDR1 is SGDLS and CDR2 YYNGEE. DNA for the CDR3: TGTGCCAGCAGGGGCGACCCTCGGGATTCCTCTAACTATGGCTACACCTTC. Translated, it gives CASRGDPRDSSNYGYTF.

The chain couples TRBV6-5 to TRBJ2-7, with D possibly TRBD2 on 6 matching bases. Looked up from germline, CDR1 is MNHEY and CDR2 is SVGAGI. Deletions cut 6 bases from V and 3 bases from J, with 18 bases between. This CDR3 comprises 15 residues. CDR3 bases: TGTGCCAGCAGGAAGGAGAGCGGGTCGATCTACGAGCAGTACTTC. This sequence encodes CASRKESGSIYEQYF.

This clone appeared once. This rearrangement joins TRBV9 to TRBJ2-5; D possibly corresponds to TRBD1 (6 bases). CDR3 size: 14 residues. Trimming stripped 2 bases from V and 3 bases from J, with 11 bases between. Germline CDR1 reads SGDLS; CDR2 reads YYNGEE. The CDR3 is CASSVQGREETQYF. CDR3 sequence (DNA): TGTGCCAGCAGCGTCCAGGGGCGCGAAGAGACCCAGTACTTC.

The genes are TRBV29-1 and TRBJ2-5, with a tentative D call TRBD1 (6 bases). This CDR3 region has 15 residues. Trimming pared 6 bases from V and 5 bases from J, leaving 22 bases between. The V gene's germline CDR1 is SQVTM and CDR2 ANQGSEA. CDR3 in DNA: TGCAGCGTGCCCGGGACACGGACGGTGGGTGAGACCCAGTACTTC. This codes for CSVPGTRTVGETQYF. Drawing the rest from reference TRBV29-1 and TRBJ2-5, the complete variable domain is SAVISQKPSRDICQRGTSLTIQCQVDSQVTMMFWYRQQPGQSLTLIATANQGSEATYESGFVIDKFPISRPNLTFSTLTVSNMSPEDSSIYLCSVPGTRTVGETQYFGPGTRLLVL.

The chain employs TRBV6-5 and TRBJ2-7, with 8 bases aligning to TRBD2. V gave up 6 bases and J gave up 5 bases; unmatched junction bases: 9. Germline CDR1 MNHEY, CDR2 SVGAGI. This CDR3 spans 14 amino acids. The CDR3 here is CASRGMRLANEQYF. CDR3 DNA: TGTGCCAGCAGGGGCATGAGACTAGCGAACGAGCAGTACTTC.

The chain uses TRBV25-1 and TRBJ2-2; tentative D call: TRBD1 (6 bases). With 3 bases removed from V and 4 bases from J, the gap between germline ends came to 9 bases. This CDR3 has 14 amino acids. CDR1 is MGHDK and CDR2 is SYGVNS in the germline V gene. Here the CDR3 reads CASSDRTVTGELFF. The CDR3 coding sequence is TGTGCCAGCAGTGATCGGACAGTCACCGGGGAGCTGTTTTTT.

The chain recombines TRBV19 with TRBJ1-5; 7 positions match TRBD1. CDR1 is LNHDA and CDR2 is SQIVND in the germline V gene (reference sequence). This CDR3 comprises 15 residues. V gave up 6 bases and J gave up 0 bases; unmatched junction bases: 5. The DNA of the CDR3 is TGTGCCAGTAGAGGGGACAGAAGTAGCAATCAGCCCCAGCATTTT. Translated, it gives CASRGDRSSNQPQHF.

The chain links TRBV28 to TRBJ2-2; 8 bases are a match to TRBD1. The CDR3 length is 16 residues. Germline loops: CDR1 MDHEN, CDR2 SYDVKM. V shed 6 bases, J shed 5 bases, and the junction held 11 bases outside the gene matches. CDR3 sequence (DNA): TGTGCCAGCAGCCCTCCTTCAGGGGGCGGGACCGGGGAGCTGTTTTTT. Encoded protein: CASSPPSGGGTGELFF.

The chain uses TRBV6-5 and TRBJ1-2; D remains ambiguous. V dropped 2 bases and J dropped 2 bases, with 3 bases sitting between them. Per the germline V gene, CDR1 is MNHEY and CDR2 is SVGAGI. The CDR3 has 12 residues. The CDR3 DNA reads TGTGCCAGCAGTTACCCGAACTATGGCTACACCTTC. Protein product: CASSYPNYGYTF.

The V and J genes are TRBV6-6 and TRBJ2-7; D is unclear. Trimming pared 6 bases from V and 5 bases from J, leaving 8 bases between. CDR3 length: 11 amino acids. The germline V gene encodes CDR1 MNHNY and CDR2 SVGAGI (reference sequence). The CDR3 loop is CASSSRDEQYF. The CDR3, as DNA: TGTGCCAGCAGCTCCCGGGACGAGCAGTACTTC.

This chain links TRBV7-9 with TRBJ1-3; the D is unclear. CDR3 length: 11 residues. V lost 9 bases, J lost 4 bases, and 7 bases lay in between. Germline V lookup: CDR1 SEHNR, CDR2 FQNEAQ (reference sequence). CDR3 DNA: TGTGCCAGTCAAGAGGGAAACACCATATATTTT. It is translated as CASQEGNTIYF.

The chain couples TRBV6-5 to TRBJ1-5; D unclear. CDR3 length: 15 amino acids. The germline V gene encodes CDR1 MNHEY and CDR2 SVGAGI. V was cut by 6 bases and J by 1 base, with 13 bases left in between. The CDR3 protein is CASRIGGTSNQPQHF. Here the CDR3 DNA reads TGTGCCAGCAGGATCGGAGGAACAAGCAATCAGCCCCAGCATTTT.

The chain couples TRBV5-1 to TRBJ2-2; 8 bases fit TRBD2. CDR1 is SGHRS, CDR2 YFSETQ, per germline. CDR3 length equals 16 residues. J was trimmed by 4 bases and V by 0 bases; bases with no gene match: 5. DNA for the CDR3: TGCGCCAGCAGCTTGGCCTTAGCGGGAAGCACCGGGGAGCTGTTTTTT. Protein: CASSLALAGSTGELFF.

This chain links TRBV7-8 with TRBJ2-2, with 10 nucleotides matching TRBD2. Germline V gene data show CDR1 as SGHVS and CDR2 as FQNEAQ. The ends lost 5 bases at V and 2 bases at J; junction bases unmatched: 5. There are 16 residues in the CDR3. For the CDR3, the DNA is TGTGCCAGCAGCGCCAGACTAGCGGGCAACACCGGGGAGCTGTTTTTT. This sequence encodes CASSARLAGNTGELFF.

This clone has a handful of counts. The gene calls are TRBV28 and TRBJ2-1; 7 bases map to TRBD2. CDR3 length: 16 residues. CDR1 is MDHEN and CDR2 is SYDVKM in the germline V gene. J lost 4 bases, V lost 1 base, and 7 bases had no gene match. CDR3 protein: CASSLFRASGYNEQFF. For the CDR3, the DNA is TGTGCCAGCAGTTTATTCAGGGCTAGCGGTTACAATGAGCAGTTCTTC.